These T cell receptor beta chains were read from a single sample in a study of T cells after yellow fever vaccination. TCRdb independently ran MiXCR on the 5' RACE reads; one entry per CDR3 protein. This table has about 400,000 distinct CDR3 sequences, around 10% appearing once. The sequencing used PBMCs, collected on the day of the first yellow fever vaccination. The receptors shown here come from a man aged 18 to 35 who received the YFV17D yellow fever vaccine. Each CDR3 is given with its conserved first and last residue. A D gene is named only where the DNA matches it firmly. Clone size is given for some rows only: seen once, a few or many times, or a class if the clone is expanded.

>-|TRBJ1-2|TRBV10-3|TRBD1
CAISGDRSYGYTF
TGTGCCATCAGTGGGGACAGGAGCTATGGCTACACCTTC
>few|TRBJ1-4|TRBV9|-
CASSVDPTEKLFF
TGTGCCAGCAGCGTAGACCCCACTGAAAAACTGTTTTTT
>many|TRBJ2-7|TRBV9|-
CASSVGPGHEQYF
TGTGCCAGCAGCGTAGGACCGGGGCACGAGCAGTACTTC
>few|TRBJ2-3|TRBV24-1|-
CATSDLGQGRTDTQYF
TGTGCCACCAGTGATTTGGGGCAGGGCAGAACAGATACGCAGTATTTT
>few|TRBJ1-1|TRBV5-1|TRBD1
CASSLDRGATEAFF
TGCGCCAGCAGCCTAGACAGGGGGGCCACTGAAGCTTTCTTT
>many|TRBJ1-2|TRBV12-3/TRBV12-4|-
CASSWGTGIDYTF
TGTGCCAGCAGTTGGGGGACGGGGATCGACTACACCTTC
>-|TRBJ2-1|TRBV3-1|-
CASSHRSRLFSGEQFF
TGTGCCAGCAGCCATCGTTCCAGGCTGTTTAGTGGTGAGCAGTTCTTC
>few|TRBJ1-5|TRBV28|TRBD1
CASGTGGIITSNQPQHF
TGTGCCAGCGGGACAGGGGGAATAATTACAAGCAATCAGCCCCAGCATTTT
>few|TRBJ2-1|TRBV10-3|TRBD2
CAITGSSGGASIF
TGTGCCATCACCGGAAGTAGCGGGGGGGCCTCGATCTTC
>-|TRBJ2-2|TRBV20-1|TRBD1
CSARDGRQGWAGELFF
TGCAGTGCTAGAGATGGAAGACAGGGTTGGGCCGGGGAGCTGTTTTTT
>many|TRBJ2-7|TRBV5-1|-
CASSLVSGSSYEQYF
TGCGCCAGCAGCTTGGTGTCGGGGAGCTCCTACGAGCAGTACTTC
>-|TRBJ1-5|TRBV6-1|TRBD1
CASSRTGGITQHF
TGTGCCAGCAGTAGGACAGGGGGCATCACCCAGCATTTT
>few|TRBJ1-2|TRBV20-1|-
CSAREGLRYGYTF
TGCAGTGCTAGAGAAGGTCTTAGATATGGCTACACCTTC
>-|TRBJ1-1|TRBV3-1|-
CASSQPGRDTEAFF
TGTGCCAGCAGCCAGCCGGGGCGGGACACTGAAGCTTTCTTT
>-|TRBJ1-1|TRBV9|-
CASSVSGQNTEAFF
TGTGCCAGCAGCGTTTCGGGACAGAACACTGAAGCTTTCTTT
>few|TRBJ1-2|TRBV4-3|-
CASSQDISEGGYTF
TGCGCCAGCAGCCAAGATATCTCTGAGGGAGGCTACACCTTC
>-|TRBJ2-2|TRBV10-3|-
CAITTNTGELFF
TGTGCCATCACTACGAACACCGGGGAGCTGTTTTTT
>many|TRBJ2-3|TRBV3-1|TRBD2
CASSQASGGFTDTQYF
TGTGCCAGCAGCCAAGCTAGCGGGGGGTTCACAGATACGCAGTATTTT
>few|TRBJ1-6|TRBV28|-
CASSSPGEDVGNSPLHF
TGTGCCAGCAGTTCCCCCGGCGAGGATGTAGGGAATTCACCCCTCCACTTT
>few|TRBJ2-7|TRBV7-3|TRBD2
CASSPRTSGDYEQYF
TGTGCCAGCAGCCCCCGGACTAGCGGGGACTACGAGCAGTACTTC
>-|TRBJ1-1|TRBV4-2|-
CASSQEKGEAFF
TGTGCCAGCAGCCAAGAAAAGGGGGAAGCTTTCTTT
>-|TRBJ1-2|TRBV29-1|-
CSVGLGTEGYGYTF
TGCAGCGTTGGATTGGGAACAGAGGGCTATGGCTACACCTTC
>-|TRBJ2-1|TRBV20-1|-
CRLGAKEQFF
TGCAGACTAGGGGCTAAAGAGCAGTTCTTC
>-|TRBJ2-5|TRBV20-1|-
CSARGLGQTQYF
TGCAGTGCTAGAGGGCTGGGTCAGACCCAGTACTTC
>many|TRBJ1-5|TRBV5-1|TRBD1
CASSQWTGDQPQHF
TGCGCCAGCAGCCAGTGGACAGGCGATCAGCCCCAGCATTTT
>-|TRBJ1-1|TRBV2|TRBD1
CASSSTGADTEAFF
TGTGCCAGCAGTTCGACAGGGGCGGACACTGAAGCTTTCTTT
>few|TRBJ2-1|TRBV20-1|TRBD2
CSVLTSRVRGEQFF
TGCAGTGTCCTGACTAGCCGGGTCCGGGGTGAGCAGTTCTTC
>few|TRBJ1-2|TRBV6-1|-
CASRTTAPFDGYTF
TGTGCCAGCAGGACGACAGCGCCCTTCGATGGCTACACCTTC
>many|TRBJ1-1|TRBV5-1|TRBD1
CASSSLSGGNTEAFF
TGCGCCAGCAGCTCGCTCTCAGGGGGGAACACTGAAGCTTTCTTT
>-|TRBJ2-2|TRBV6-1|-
CASSDVSGEDTGELFF
TGTGCCAGCAGTGATGTTTCAGGGGAAGACACCGGGGAGCTGTTTTTT
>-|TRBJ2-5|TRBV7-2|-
CASSLVAGNAKETQYF
TGTGCCAGCAGCTTAGTGGCGGGGAACGCCAAAGAGACCCAGTACTTC
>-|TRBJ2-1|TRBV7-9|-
CASSFGETGTPLGIAF
TGTGCCAGCAGCTTTGGGGAGACCGGGACTCCTTTGGGCATCGCCTTC
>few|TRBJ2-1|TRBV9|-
CASSVSTDEQFF
TGTGCCAGCAGCGTCAGCACCGATGAGCAGTTCTTC
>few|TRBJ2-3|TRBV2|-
CASKTGRGDTQYF
TGTGCCAGCAAGACGGGGCGGGGAGATACGCAGTATTTT
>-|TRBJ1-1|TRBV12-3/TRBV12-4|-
CASSLSSTPIEAFF
TGTGCCAGCAGTTTATCCAGCACACCTATAGAAGCTTTCTTT
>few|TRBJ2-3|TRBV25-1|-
CASSEGYADTQYF
TGTGCCAGCAGTGAGGGATACGCAGATACGCAGTATTTT
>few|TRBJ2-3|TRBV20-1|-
CSAKGPGTDTQYF
TGCAGTGCTAAGGGCCCCGGCACAGATACGCAGTATTTT
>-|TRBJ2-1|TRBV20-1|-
CSAKGGDYNEQFF
TGCAGTGCTAAGGGGGGGGATTACAATGAGCAGTTCTTC
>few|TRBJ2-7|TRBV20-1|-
CSASNGEQYF
TGCAGTGCTAGTAATGGCGAGCAGTACTTC
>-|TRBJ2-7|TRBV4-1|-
CASSHFNEQYF
TGCGCCAGCAGCCACTTCAACGAGCAGTACTTC
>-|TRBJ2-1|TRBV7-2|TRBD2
CASSLGGTSGVEQFF
TGTGCCAGCAGCTTAGGAGGGACTAGCGGGGTTGAGCAGTTCTTC
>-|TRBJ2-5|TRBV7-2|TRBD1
CASSLGTVNQETQYF
TGTGCCAGCAGCTTGGGGACAGTAAATCAAGAGACCCAGTACTTC
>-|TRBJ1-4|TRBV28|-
CASRGTINEKLFF
TGTGCCAGCAGGGGGACAATTAATGAAAAACTGTTTTTT
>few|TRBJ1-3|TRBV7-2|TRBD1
CASSLGDRGAGNTIYF
TGTGCCAGCAGCTTAGGAGACAGGGGAGCTGGAAACACCATATATTTT
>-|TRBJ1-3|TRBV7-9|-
CASSPGSDTIYF
TGTGCCAGCAGCCCGGGTTCTGACACCATATATTTT
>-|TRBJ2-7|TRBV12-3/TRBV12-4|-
CASQRPGVDEQYF
TGTGCCAGCCAGCGGCCCGGGGTGGACGAGCAGTACTTC
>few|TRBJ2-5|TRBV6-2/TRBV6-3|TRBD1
CASSYSYPGSERDSKETQYF
TGTGCCAGCAGTTACTCTTATCCTGGAAGTGAACGGGACAGCAAAGAGACCCAGTACTTC
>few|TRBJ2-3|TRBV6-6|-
CASSYSLYDTQYF
TGTGCCAGCAGTTACTCTCTCTATGATACGCAGTATTTT
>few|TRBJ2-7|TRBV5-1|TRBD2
CASSFTGTSDGYEQYF
TGCGCCAGCAGCTTCACCGGGACTAGCGATGGGTACGAGCAGTACTTC
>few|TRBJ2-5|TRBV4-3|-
CASSQVYGSGTQYF
TGCGCCAGCAGCCAAGTCTACGGCAGCGGGACCCAGTACTTC
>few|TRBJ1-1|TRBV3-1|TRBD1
CASSPRQGISEAFF
TGTGCCAGCAGCCCTAGACAGGGGATTTCTGAAGCTTTCTTT
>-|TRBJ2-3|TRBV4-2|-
CASSPLTASTDTQYF
TGTGCCAGCAGCCCATTGACAGCGAGCACAGATACGCAGTATTTT
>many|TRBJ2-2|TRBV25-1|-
CASSLRGGNTGELFF
TGTGCCAGCAGTCTGAGGGGAGGAAACACCGGGGAGCTGTTTTTT
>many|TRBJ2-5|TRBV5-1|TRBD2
CASSRRGGEETQYF
TGCGCCAGCAGCCGACGGGGGGGGGAAGAGACCCAGTACTTC
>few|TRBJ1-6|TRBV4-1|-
CASSQETGYDHSPLHF
TGCGCCAGCAGCCAAGAAACAGGCTACGATCATTCACCCCTCCACTTT